This TCR beta chain was captured by sequencing in a study of blood T cell repertoires in COVID-19. As for the study in general: Acute and convalescent COVID-19 specimens originated in the United States, Italy and Spain.

The CDR3 has 15 amino acids. The V gene's germline CDR1 is LGHNA and CDR2 YSLEER. The V and J ends lost 0 bases and 4 bases respectively, with 12 bases between them. In the authors' workflow: Reference gene primer amplification gave estimated nucleated cell counts. Produced via immunoSEQ multiplex PCR; TCRdb's table is partial and in-frame only. V and J calls plus clone size are reproduced from that table; the DNA served to infer D and trimming. The sample consists of approximately 180,000 clones, about 81% of them appearing once. Sequencing used peripheral blood. The chain joins TRBV4-3 to TRBJ1-1, with D possibly TRBD1 on 6 matching bases. The sequence was collected from a woman aged 70 to 79 with acute or convalescent COVID-19. The CDR3 loop reads CASSQDNRVGTEAFF. The CDR3 nucleotides read TGCGCCAGCAGCCAAGACAACAGGGTGGGCACTGAAGCTTTCTTT.